This TCR beta chain stems from a study of monozygotic twins with inflammatory bowel disease. Findings of the study overall: Background noise in patient repertoires may stem from differing immunosuppressive treatments. IBD patients share fewer clonotypes with other people than healthy twins do, especially with disease activity.

Total RNA was isolated from whole blood without T cell sorting. As for this clonotype: Its specificity is not known.

TCR libraries were prepared from roughly 3,700 ng total RNA each. TCRdb reprocessed the 5' RACE reads and reports one entry per CDR3 protein, with no DNA. Here the sample table reports over 200,000 distinct CDR3 sequences. The germline gives CDR1 SGHRS, CDR2 YFSETQ. The CDR3 length is 13 residues. Material for sequencing was blood. The chain has TRBV5-1 and TRBJ1-1. The clonotype originates from a human donor with ulcerative colitis or Crohn's disease, or a healthy co-twin of an affected twin (not recorded which). CDR3 residues: CASSSGPNTEAFF.